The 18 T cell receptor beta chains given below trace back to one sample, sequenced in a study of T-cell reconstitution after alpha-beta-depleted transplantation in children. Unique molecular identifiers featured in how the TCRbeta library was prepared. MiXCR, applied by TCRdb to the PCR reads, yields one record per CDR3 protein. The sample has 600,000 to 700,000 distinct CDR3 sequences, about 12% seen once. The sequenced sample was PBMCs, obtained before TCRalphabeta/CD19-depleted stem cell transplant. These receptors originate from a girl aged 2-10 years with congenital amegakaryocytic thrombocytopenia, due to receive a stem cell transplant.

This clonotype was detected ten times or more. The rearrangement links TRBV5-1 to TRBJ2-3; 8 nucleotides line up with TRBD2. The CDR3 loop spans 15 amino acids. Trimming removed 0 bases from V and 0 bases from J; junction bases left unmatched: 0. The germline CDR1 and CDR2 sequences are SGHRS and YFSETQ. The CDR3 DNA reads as TGCGCCAGCAGCTTGGCTAGCGGGAGCACAGATACGCAGTATTTT. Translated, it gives CASSLASGSTDTQYF.

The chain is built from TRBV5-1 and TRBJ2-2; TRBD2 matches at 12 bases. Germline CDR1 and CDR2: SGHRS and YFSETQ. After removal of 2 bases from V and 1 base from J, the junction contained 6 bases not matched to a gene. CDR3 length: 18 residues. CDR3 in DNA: TGCGCCAGCAGCTTCTATAAGACTAGCGGGAGGAACACCGGGGAGCTGTTTTTT. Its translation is CASSFYKTSGRNTGELFF.

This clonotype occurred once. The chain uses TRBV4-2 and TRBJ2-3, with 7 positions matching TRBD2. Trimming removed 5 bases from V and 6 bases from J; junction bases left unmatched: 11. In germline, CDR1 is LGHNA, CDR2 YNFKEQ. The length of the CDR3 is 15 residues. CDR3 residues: CASSVPGVGRDTQYF. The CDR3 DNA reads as TGTGCCAGCAGCGTCCCGGGGGTCGGGAGGGATACGCAGTATTTT.

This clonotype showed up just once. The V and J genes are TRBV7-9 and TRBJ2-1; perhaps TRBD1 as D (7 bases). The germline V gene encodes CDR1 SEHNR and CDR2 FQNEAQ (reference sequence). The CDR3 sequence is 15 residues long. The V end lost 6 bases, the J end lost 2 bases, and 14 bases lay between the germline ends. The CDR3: CASRPPGGPYNEQFF. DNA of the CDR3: TGTGCCAGCAGGCCCCCAGGGGGGCCCTACAATGAGCAGTTCTTC.

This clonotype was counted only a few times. For the CDR3, the DNA is TGTGCCTCATCAGCGGGAGAGAGCACAGATACGCAGTATTTT. It encodes CASSAGESTDTQYF. The V and J genes are TRBV10-3 and TRBJ2-3, with 8 bases matching TRBD2. The CDR3 runs 14 residues. Germline CDR1 reads ENHRY; CDR2 reads SYGVKD. With V trimmed by 11 bases and J by 0 bases, 7 bases remained unmatched.

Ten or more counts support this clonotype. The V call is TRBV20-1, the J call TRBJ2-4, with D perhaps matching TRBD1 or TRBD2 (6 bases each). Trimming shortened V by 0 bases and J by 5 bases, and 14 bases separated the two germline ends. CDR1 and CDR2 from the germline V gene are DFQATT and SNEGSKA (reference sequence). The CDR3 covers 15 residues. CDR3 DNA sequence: TGCAGTGCTAGAGATTGGGGGGACAATCAAAACATTCAGTACTTC. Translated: CSARDWGDNQNIQYF.

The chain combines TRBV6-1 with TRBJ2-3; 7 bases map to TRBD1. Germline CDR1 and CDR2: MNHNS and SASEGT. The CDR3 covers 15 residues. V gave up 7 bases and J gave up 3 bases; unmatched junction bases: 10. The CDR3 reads CASTDDRDGTDTQYF. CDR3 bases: TGTGCCAGCACCGATGACAGGGACGGGACAGATACGCAGTATTTT.

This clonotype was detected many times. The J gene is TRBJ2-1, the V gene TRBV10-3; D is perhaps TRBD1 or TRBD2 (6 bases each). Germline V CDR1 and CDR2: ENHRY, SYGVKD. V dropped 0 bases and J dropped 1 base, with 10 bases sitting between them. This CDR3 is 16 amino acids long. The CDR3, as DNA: TGTGCCATCAGTGAGTCGATAGGGGGGTCCTACAATGAGCAGTTCTTC. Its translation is CAISESIGGSYNEQFF.

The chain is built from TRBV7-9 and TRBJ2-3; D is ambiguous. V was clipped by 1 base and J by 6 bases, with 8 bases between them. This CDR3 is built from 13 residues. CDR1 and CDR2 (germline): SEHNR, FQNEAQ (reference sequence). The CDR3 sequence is CASSLGPPDTQYF. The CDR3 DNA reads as TGTGCCAGCAGCTTAGGGCCCCCGGATACGCAGTATTTT.

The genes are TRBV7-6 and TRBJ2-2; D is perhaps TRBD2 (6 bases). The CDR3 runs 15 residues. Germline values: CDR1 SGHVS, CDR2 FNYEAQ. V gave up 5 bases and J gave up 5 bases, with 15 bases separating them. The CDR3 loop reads CASSVQEGKTGELFF. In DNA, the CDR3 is TGTGCCAGCAGCGTTCAGGAGGGGAAGACCGGGGAGCTGTTTTTT.

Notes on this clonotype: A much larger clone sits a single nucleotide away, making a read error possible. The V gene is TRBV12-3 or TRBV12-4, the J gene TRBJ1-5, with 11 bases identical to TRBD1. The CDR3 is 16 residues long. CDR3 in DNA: TGTGCCAGCAGTCCCGGGACAGGGGGGAGCATTCAGCCCCAGCATTTT. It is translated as CASSPGTGGSIQPQHF.

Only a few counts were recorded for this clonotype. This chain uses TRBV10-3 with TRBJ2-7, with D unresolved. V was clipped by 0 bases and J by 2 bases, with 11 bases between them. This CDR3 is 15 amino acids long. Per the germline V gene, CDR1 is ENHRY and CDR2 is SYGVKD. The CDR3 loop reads CAISESLTGTYEQYF. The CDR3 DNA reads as TGTGCCATCAGTGAGTCTCTTACTGGTACCTACGAGCAGTACTTC.

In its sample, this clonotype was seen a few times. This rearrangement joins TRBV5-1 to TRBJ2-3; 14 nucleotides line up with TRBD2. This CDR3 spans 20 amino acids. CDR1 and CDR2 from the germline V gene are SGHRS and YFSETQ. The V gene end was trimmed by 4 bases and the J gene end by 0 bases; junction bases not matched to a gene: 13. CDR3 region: CASSTPGLAGVSPSTDTQYF. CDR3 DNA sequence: TGCGCCAGCAGCACACCGGGACTAGCGGGAGTTTCCCCTAGCACAGATACGCAGTATTTT.

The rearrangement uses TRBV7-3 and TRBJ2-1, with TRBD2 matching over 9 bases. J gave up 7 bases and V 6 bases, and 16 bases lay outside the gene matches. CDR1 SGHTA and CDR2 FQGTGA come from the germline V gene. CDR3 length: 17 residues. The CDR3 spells CASSQYSGSRGLNEQFF. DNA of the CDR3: TGTGCCAGCAGTCAATATAGCGGGAGCCGGGGTTTGAATGAGCAGTTCTTC.

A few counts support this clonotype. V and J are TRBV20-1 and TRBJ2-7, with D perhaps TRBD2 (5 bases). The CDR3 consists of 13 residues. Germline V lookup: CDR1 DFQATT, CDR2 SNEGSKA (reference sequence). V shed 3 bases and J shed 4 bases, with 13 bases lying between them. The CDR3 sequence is CSARVLGEYEQYF. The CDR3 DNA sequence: TGCAGTGCTAGGGTTCTGGGAGAGTACGAGCAGTACTTC.

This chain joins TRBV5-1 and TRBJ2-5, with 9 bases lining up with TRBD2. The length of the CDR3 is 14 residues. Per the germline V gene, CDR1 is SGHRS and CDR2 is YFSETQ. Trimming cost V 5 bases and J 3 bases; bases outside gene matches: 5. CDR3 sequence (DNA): TGCGCCAGCAGGGGCGGGACTAGCAAAGAGACCCAGTACTTC. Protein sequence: CASRGGTSKETQYF.

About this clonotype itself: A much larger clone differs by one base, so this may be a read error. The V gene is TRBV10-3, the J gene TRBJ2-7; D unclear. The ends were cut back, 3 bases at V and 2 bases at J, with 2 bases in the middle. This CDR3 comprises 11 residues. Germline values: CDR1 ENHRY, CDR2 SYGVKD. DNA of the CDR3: TGTGCCATCAGTGACACCTACGAGCAGTACTTC. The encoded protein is CAISDTYEQYF.

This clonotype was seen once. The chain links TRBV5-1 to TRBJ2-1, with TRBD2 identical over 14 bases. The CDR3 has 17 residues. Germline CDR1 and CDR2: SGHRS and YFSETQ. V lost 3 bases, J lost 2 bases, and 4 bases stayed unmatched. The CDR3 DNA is TGCGCCAGCAGCTCGGGACTAGCGGGAGCCACCTACAATGAGCAGTTCTTC. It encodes CASSSGLAGATYNEQFF.